A single sample gave rise to the 25 T cell receptor beta chains below, sequenced in a study of T cells in Graves' hyperthyroidism and ophthalmopathy. Template material for amplifying TCR beta CDR3 regions consisted of RNA transcripts. HTBI primers were used for first-round RT-PCR of the TCR CDR3. TCRdb independently ran MiXCR on the multiplex PCR reads; one entry per CDR3 protein. This sample has more than 300,000 distinct CDR3 sequences, with roughly 17% found just once. Material for sequencing was blood. The receptors were gathered from a woman in her thirties with Graves' hyperthyroidism that later progressed to Graves' ophthalmopathy.

This clonotype occurred many times. The chain carries TRBV5-1 and TRBJ1-1; the match to TRBD1 covers 10 bases. This CDR3 has 17 residues. Germline CDR1 and CDR2: SGHRS and YFSETQ. J lost 2 bases, V lost 3 bases, and 10 bases had no gene match. In nucleotides, the CDR3 is TGCGCCAGCAGCTGGAGGGTGACAGGGGGCGTAAACACTGAAGCTTTCTTT. This gives the protein CASSWRVTGGVNTEAFF.

The chain is built from TRBV7-9 and TRBJ1-1, with D hard to call. The length of the CDR3 is 15 residues. The germline gives CDR1 SEHNR, CDR2 FQNEAQ (reference sequence). With 2 bases removed from V and 0 bases from J, the gap between germline ends came to 10 bases. In DNA, the CDR3 is TGTGCCAGCAGCTTAAACAACAGACTGAACACTGAAGCTTTCTTT. This translates into CASSLNNRLNTEAFF.

This clonotype has just one count. J is TRBJ1-1 and V is TRBV7-6; the D is unclear. The CDR3 is 15 residues long. The germline CDR1 and CDR2 sequences are SGHVS and FNYEAQ. V was shortened by 1 base and J by 6 bases, with 15 bases between the two germline ends. The DNA of the CDR3 is TGTGCCAGCAGCTTAGGTCCGTGGGGTGACGCTGAAGCTTTCTTT. Amino acids: CASSLGPWGDAEAFF.

This clonotype was seen ten or more times. The J gene is TRBJ1-2, the V gene TRBV11-2, with D possibly matching TRBD1 (5 bases). Trimming stripped 5 bases from V and 3 bases from J, with 13 bases between. CDR1 SGHAT and CDR2 FQNNGV come from the germline V gene. There are 14 residues in the CDR3. In DNA, the CDR3 is TGTGCCAGCAGCCCACGGGGGGTCGACTATGGCTACACCTTC. It is translated as CASSPRGVDYGYTF.

The rearrangement links TRBV4-1 to TRBJ2-1, with TRBD2 as a possible D gene (5 bases). CDR1 is MGHRA and CDR2 is YSYEKL in the germline V gene. The CDR3 has 14 amino acids. Trimming pared 5 bases from V and 9 bases from J, leaving 17 bases between. The DNA of the CDR3 is TGCGCCAGCAGCTCCCAAAACGGAGGTACTGAGCAGTTCTTC. It translates to CASSSQNGGTEQFF.

This clonotype was detected ten times or more. V is TRBV7-2 and J is TRBJ1-1; D might be TRBD1 (6 bases). The CDR3 sequence is 15 residues long. Per germline, CDR1 SGHTA and CDR2 FQGNSA. The germline V and J ends were trimmed by 2 bases and 1 base, with 11 bases remaining between them. The chain's CDR3 is CASSLQQGGNTEAFF. The CDR3 DNA is TGTGCCAGCAGCTTACAACAGGGTGGGAACACTGAAGCTTTCTTT.

In this sample, this clonotype turned up many times. The V and J genes are TRBV10-3 and TRBJ2-3, with 10 bases matching TRBD2. The CDR3 is 15 amino acids. Germline loops: CDR1 ENHRY, CDR2 SYGVKD. V shed 7 bases and J 2 bases; nucleotides not matched to a gene: 6. The DNA of the CDR3 is TGTGCCATCACAGATAGCGGGGGGCTCACAGATACGCAGTATTTT. It encodes CAITDSGGLTDTQYF.

The chain couples TRBV5-1 to TRBJ2-5; tentatively, D is TRBD2 (6 bases). The CDR3 has 15 amino acids. Between the trimmed V and J ends, which lost 6 bases and 2 bases, there was a span of 17 bases. CDR1 SGHRS and CDR2 YFSETQ come from the germline V gene. CDR3 in amino acids: CASTPGGAGQETQYF. The CDR3 DNA reads as TGCGCCAGCACCCCTGGAGGGGCAGGTCAAGAGACCCAGTACTTC.

V and J are TRBV19 and TRBJ2-7; D unresolved. The germline V and J ends were trimmed by 1 base and 3 bases, with 7 bases remaining between them. The CDR3 extends over 13 amino acids. Germline V gene lookup returns CDR1 LNHDA and CDR2 SQIVND (reference sequence). The CDR3 bases are TGTGCCAGTAGTATAGCTCAGCACTACGAGCAGTACGTC. It specifies CASSIAQHYEQYV.

V usage is TRBV19 and J usage is TRBJ1-3, with unresolved D. The CDR3 has 13 residues. From germline, CDR1 is LNHDA and CDR2 SQIVND (reference sequence). Trimming removed 8 bases from V and 0 bases from J, with 8 bases in between. CDR3 nucleotide sequence: TGTGCCAGTCTCCCAGGCTCTGGAAACACCATATATTTT. Translated, it gives CASLPGSGNTIYF.

In this sample, this clonotype turned up many times. This sequence joins TRBV27 and TRBJ2-1, with 13 bases fitting TRBD2. Unmatched junction bases numbered 12, after V lost 7 bases and J lost 6 bases. The CDR3 length is 17 residues. Germline V gene data show CDR1 as MNHEY and CDR2 as SMNVEV (reference sequence). CDR3 DNA: TGTGCCAGCAATCGCCGCCCCACTAGCGGGGGGGTCAATGAGCAGTTCTTC. Translation: CASNRRPTSGGVNEQFF.

This clonotype was detected ten times or more. The chain uses TRBV20-1 and TRBJ2-7, with unresolved D. Germline values: CDR1 DFQATT, CDR2 SNEGSKA (reference sequence). V lost 2 bases to trimming and J lost 2 bases, with 28 bases between them. CDR3 size: 19 residues. As DNA, the CDR3 is TGCAGTGCTAGAACCCCCGCCCCCTCCGGTGGGCAGTCCCCCTACGAGCAGTACTTC. Amino acid sequence: CSARTPAPSGGQSPYEQYF.

This clonotype has ten or more counts. The V and J genes are TRBV27 and TRBJ1-2, with 9 bases fitting TRBD1. Looked up from germline, CDR1 is MNHEY and CDR2 is SMNVEV (reference sequence). The CDR3 extends over 14 amino acids. Trimming at V came to 8 bases and at J to 2 bases, leaving 6 bases not matched to a gene. The CDR3 DNA reads as TGTGCCAGCGGCTCCGGGACAGGGAACTATGGCTACACCTTC. Amino acid sequence: CASGSGTGNYGYTF.

Many counts were recorded for this clonotype. The V and J genes are TRBV28 and TRBJ2-1; TRBD1 or TRBD2 may be the D gene (7 bases each). Germline CDR1 and CDR2: MDHEN and SYDVKM. The CDR3 totals 15 residues. V was clipped by 2 bases and J by 6 bases, with 14 bases between them. This CDR3 reads CASSLGRGRSNEQFF. CDR3 DNA: TGTGCCAGCAGTTTAGGGAGGGGGCGCTCCAATGAGCAGTTCTTC.

This clonotype was seen only once. A much larger clone lies a single base off, so this may be a read error. This chain uses TRBV2 with TRBJ2-1; D may be TRBD2 (6 bases). This CDR3 contains 19 residues. Germline CDR1 and CDR2: SNHLY and FYNNEI. CDR3 residues: CANSEAGRGWRTTYNEQFF. CDR3 DNA sequence: TGTGCCAACAGTGAAGCCGGTCGGGGGTGGAGGACAACTTACAATGAGCAGTTCTTC.

This clonotype was counted many times. V and J are TRBV29-1 and TRBJ2-5; D possibly corresponds to TRBD1 (6 bases). Germline CDR1 and CDR2: SQVTM and ANQGSEA. The CDR3 loop spans 11 amino acids. The V end lost 5 bases, the J end lost 4 bases, and 8 bases lay between the germline ends. CDR3 in amino acids: CSVPRGETQYF. The DNA of the CDR3 is TGCAGCGTTCCCAGGGGAGAGACCCAGTACTTC.

This clonotype was recorded many times. The chain has TRBV30 and TRBJ1-5; 9 bases are shared with TRBD1. With 5 bases clipped from V and 5 bases from J, the junction kept 4 bases outside the gene matches. This CDR3 spans 13 amino acids. In germline, CDR1 is GTSNPN, CDR2 SVGIG (reference sequence). DNA of the CDR3: TGTGCCTGGGGGGGACAGGGTCATCAGCCCCAGCATTTT. Translation: CAWGGQGHQPQHF.

V usage is TRBV19 and J usage is TRBJ2-1; 8 bases fit TRBD2. V lost 5 bases and J lost 2; bases outside the gene matches: 5. The CDR3 runs 15 residues. Germline V gene data show CDR1 as LNHDA and CDR2 as SQIVND (reference sequence). In nucleotides, the CDR3 is TGTGCCAGTAGTTTCGGACTAGCTACCTACAATGAGCAGTTCTTC. Translating gives CASSFGLATYNEQFF.

This clonotype was seen ten or more times. V usage is TRBV6-2 or TRBV6-3 and J usage is TRBJ2-3; 7 bases map to TRBD2. V was clipped by 3 bases and J by 2 bases; unmatched bases: 2. Germline lookup yields CDR1 MNHEY and CDR2 SVGEGT. The CDR3 consists of 14 residues. Here the CDR3 reads CASSYGRDTDTQYF. CDR3 nucleotides: TGTGCCAGCAGTTATGGGAGGGACACAGATACGCAGTATTTT.

This clonotype showed up many times. The V call is TRBV7-2, the J call TRBJ2-1; a possible D gene is TRBD2 (6 bases). Germline CDR1 SGHTA, CDR2 FQGNSA. The V end lost 5 bases, the J end lost 0 bases, and 14 bases lay between the germline ends. The CDR3 runs to 16 residues. The DNA of the CDR3 is TGTGCCAGCAGCCCCCTAGCGCACAGCTCCTACAATGAGCAGTTCTTC. Translation gives CASSPLAHSSYNEQFF.

The rearrangement links TRBV3-1 to TRBJ2-3; 9 bases are a match to TRBD2. Per germline, CDR1 LGHDT and CDR2 YNNKEL (reference sequence). The CDR3 runs to 15 residues. The V segment lost 8 bases and the J segment 4 bases; nucleotides outside the gene matches: 10. CDR3: CASGRSGTSSDTQYF. The CDR3 bases are TGTGCCAGCGGGCGGTCCGGGACTAGCTCAGATACGCAGTATTTT.

This clonotype has at least ten counts. J is TRBJ2-1 and V is TRBV20-1; 10 bases are shared with TRBD1. Germline CDR1 DFQATT, CDR2 SNEGSKA (reference sequence). The J segment lost 8 bases and the V segment lost 6 bases, leaving 10 bases of the junction unmatched. The CDR3 has 14 amino acids. CDR3 loop: CSAVDRGFFDEQFF. The CDR3 nucleotides are TGCAGTGCGGTGGACAGGGGGTTTTTCGATGAGCAGTTCTTC.

This clonotype was recorded at least ten times. CDR3 sequence reads: CAWRRTVYGYTF. The CDR3 coding sequence is TGTGCCTGGAGGAGGACAGTCTATGGCTACACCTTC. The rearrangement joins TRBV30 to TRBJ1-2, with D possibly matching TRBD1 (6 bases). CDR3 size: 12 residues. Germline V gene lookup returns CDR1 GTSNPN and CDR2 SVGIG (reference sequence). V lost 3 bases to trimming and J lost 4 bases, with 9 bases between them.

This clonotype showed up just a few times. The chain carries TRBV4-2 and TRBJ2-2; 9 nucleotides match TRBD2. This CDR3 spans 15 amino acids. Trimming cost V 3 bases and J 6 bases; bases outside gene matches: 5. Germline-derived CDR1 and CDR2 are LGHNA and YNFKEQ. In DNA, the CDR3 is TGTGCCAGCAGCCATGGGGCGGGGGGGCCCGGGGAGCTGTTTTTT. Its protein is CASSHGAGGPGELFF.

This clonotype was found many times. The V gene is TRBV6-5, the J gene TRBJ1-4, with a tentative D call TRBD1 (6 bases). The germline V gene encodes CDR1 MNHEY and CDR2 SVGAGI. This CDR3 comprises 15 residues. Trimming shortened V by 5 bases and J by 5 bases, and 15 bases separated the two germline ends. The CDR3 is CASSGGQGSNEKLFF. The CDR3 nucleotides are TGTGCCAGCAGTGGGGGGCAGGGGTCAAATGAAAAACTGTTTTTT.